By sample share, the clone carrying this TCR beta chain is medium-sized. Its matching antigen is unknown. This record comes from a study of T-cell reconstitution after alpha-beta-depleted transplantation in children. V was clipped by 0 bases and J by 2 bases, with 12 bases between them. This CDR3 is 16 amino acids long. Germline assignment: CDR1 SGHRS and CDR2 YFSETQ. A library of TCRbeta sequences, prepared with unique molecular identifiers, was generated. TCRdb itself ran the PCR reads through MiXCR, one entry per CDR3 protein. The data hold some 4,000 distinct CDR3 sequences, with around 25% observed a single time. Study conclusions and caveats: From surviving recipient T cells and thymic progenitors came the high day-60 TCRbeta diversity observed in some patients. Reportedly, alpha-beta T cells present about two months post-transplant originated from several hundred expanded clones of graft origin. Newly generated T cells supplied most T-cell counts and diversity one year post-transplant.

The source material was PBMCs, mostly from graft donor cells, sampled 60 days after TCRalphabeta/CD19-depleted stem cell transplant. This receptor was obtained from a boy in the first two years of life who had a stem cell transplant for SCID, so the T cells may come from the graft donor. The chain carries TRBV5-1 and TRBJ2-1; D unclear. CDR3 sequence (DNA): TGCGCCAGCAGCTTGGGTATGTTCCAGCCCTACAATGAGCAGTTCTTC. Its protein is CASSLGMFQPYNEQFF.